This T cell receptor beta chain came from a study of T cell repertoires in cytomegalovirus infection. Background on the study: Indications of both CMV infection and matching HLA type were provided by public TCR beta signatures.

Germline V gene data show CDR1 as MGHRA and CDR2 as YSYEKL. The CDR3 loop spans 16 amino acids. With 3 bases removed from V and 1 base from J, the gap between germline ends came to 14 bases. This clonotype appeared a few times. Antigen: not known. MiXCR was run by TCRdb on the reads, yielding one entry per CDR3 protein. Seen here are about 330,000 distinct CDR3 sequences, about a third observed once, and the top ten hold 13%. Overall study findings and caveats: Frequencies of public TCR beta families were cumulated, and this identified carriers of CMV plus the relevant HLA. The study found HLA-C-restricted CMV-specific TCR beta clonotypes dominating the ex vivo response.

This sample comprised cultured PBMCs, obtained from culture after CMV antigen stimulation. The chain couples TRBV4-1 to TRBJ2-3; D could derive from TRBD1 or TRBD2 (5 bases each). This receptor was identified in a human donor in good health (CMV status not recorded). Some clones in this sample may be carry-over from other donors' samples. CDR3 coding DNA: TGCGCCAGCAGCCAGGGAGTGGGGGTCCGCACAGATACGCAGTATTTT. This translates into CASSQGVGVRTDTQYF.